This T cell receptor (beta chain) was sequenced in a study of T cell clonality in common variable immunodeficiency. Germline lookup yields CDR1 DFQATT and CDR2 SNEGSKA (reference sequence). The CDR3 totals 14 residues. Control and CVID samples contributed equal amounts of genomic DNA. Only in-frame clones appear in the TCRdb table, and some are missing; sequencing was by immunoSEQ multiplex PCR. This sample has tens of thousands of clones and no singletons, with over 9% in the ten largest. Heparinized whole blood, roughly 4.5 to 9 ml, came from each donor. In its sample, this clone was seen many times. The read finishes 3 residues shy of the CDR3 end, and the germline J gene is used to complete it.

Sequenced material: peripheral blood mononuclear cells. The receptor comes from a person aged 18-70 years in good health. This chain joins TRBV20-1 and TRBJ2-3; 11 nucleotides align to TRBD2. Partial CDR3 DNA: TGCAGTGGGCTAACTAGCGGGAGCTTGGGGACG. The encoded protein is CSGLTSGSLGT. The full CDR3 reads CSGLTSGSLGTQYF.